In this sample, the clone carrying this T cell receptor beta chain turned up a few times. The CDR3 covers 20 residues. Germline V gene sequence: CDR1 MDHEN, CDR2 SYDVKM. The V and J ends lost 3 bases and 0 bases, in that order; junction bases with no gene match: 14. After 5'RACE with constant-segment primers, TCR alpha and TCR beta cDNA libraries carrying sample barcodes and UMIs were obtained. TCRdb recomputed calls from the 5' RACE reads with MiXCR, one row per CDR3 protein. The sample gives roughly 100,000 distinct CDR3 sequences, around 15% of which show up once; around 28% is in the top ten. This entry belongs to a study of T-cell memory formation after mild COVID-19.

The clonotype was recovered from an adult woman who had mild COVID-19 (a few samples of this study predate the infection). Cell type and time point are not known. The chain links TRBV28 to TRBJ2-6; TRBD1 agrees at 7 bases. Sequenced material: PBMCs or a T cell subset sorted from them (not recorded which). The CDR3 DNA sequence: TGTGCCAGCAGTTTGGTGTTGGAACGGGACAGACACTCTGGGGCCAACGTCCTGACTTTC. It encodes CASSLVLERDRHSGANVLTF.